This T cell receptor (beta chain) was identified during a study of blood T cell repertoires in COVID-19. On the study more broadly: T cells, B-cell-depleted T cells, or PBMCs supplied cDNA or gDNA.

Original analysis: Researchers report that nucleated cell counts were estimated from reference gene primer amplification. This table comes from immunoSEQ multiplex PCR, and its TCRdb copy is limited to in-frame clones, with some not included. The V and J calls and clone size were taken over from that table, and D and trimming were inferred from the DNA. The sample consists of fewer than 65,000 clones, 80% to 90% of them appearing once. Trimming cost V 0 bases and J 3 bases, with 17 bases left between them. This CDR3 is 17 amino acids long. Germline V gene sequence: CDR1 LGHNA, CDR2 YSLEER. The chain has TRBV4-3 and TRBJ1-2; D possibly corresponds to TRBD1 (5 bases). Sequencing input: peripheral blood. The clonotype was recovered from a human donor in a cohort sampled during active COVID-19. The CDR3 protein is CASSQDNGGADYYGYTF. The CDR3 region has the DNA TGCGCCAGCAGCCAAGACAATGGAGGGGCAGACTACTATGGCTACACCTTC.